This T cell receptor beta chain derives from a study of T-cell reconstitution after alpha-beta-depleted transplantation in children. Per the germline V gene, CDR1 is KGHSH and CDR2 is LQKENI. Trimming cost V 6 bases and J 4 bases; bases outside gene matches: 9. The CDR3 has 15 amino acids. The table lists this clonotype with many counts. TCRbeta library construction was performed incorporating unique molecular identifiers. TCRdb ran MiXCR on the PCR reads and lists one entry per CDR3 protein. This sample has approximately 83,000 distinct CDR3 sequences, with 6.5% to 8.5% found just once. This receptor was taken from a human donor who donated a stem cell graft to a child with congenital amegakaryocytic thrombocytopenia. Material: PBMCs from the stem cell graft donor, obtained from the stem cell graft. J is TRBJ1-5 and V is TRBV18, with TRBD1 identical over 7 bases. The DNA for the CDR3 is TGTGCCAGCTCCCCAGGGGGGGTTAGGAATCAGCCCCAGCATTTT. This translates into CASSPGGVRNQPQHF.